Included here is one T cell receptor (beta chain) sequence, with context. This sample is part of a study of blood T cell repertoires in COVID-19. Overall study context: Material from acute and convalescent COVID-19 was sourced from the United States, Italy and Spain. The cDNA or gDNA used as material had been derived from T cells, B-cell-depleted T cells, or PBMCs.

Repertoires were generated with immunoSEQ multiplex PCR, while TCRdb's copy carries only in-frame clones and drops some. Counted here are 100,000 or so clones, around 84% occurring once; the ten biggest clones make up around 2.9%. The receptor was isolated from a man between 50 and 59 years old with active or convalescent COVID-19. The sequencing input was peripheral blood.

CDR3: CASSELGTGANYGYTF. The CDR3 nucleotides read TGTGCCAGCAGTGAACTGGGAACGGGAGCTAACTATGGCTACACCTTC. This chain links TRBV6-1 with TRBJ1-2; D gene uncertain. The CDR3 is 16 amino acids. The V and J ends lost 2 bases and 0 bases respectively, with 13 bases between them. The germline CDR1 and CDR2 sequences are MNHNS and SASEGT.